This T cell receptor (beta chain) was profiled in a study of T cells in localized non-small cell lung cancer. This clone showed up just a few times. Generated by immunoSEQ multiplex PCR, the TCRdb table keeps only in-frame clones and is missing some. The table has tens of thousands of clones, around 81% seen once; the top ten hold 8% to 10%. Sequencing used peripheral blood, obtained before any cancer treatment. The source of this sequence is an older female donor with stage I lung adenocarcinoma.

As DNA, the CDR3 is TGTGCCAGCACGGCGAACACTGAAGCTTTCTTT. Encoded protein: CASTANTEAFF. The chain carries TRBV2 and TRBJ1-1; D gene uncertain. V was shortened by 7 bases and J by 1 base, with 4 bases between the two germline ends. Per germline, CDR1 SNHLY and CDR2 FYNNEI. The CDR3 contains 11 residues.